The entry that follows covers one T cell receptor (beta chain) sequence. This specimen comes from a study of blood T cells in healthy people across ages. V gave up 3 bases and J gave up 5 bases, with 15 bases separating them. Germline CDR1 SGDLS, CDR2 YYNGEE. The CDR3 runs to 14 residues. Primers used in a second PCR of roughly 6 to 11 cycles were a sample-barcoded 5' primer and a J-beta primer mix. TCRdb recomputed calls from the 5' RACE reads with MiXCR, one row per CDR3 protein. The sample yields 650,000 to 800,000 distinct CDR3 sequences, 45% to 60% seen once. The rearrangement uses TRBV9 and TRBJ2-7; the D gene is possibly TRBD1 (5 bases). The TCR originated in a woman older than 75 in good health. The sample comprised blood. The CDR3 sequence: CASSEDDSPDEQYF. DNA of the CDR3: TGTGCCAGCAGCGAAGATGACAGTCCTGACGAGCAGTACTTC.